A single sample is the source of the 3 T cell receptor beta chains below, sequenced in a study of cytomegalovirus exposure and HLA in healthy donors. PCR amplification relied on 60 Vbeta primers (plus 13 Jbeta primers). Only in-frame clones appear in the TCRdb table, and some are missing; sequencing was by immunoSEQ multiplex PCR. In the table there are tens of thousands of clones, approximately 82% of which are singletons. Specimen: PBMCs. The receptors derive from a man aged 50 to 59 in good health and CMV-seronegative.

The rearrangement links TRBV7-8 to TRBJ2-7, with 11 bases that match TRBD1. The CDR3 runs to 18 residues. With 4 bases clipped from V and 0 bases from J, the junction kept 11 bases outside the gene matches. Germline V CDR1 and CDR2: SGHVS, FQNEAQ. The CDR3 DNA sequence: TGTGCCAGCAGCTGGAGGGACAGGGGGACCAGCGGCTCCTACGAGCAGTACTTC. This gives the protein CASSWRDRGTSGSYEQYF.

The chain combines TRBV29-1 with TRBJ2-5, with 8 bases aligning to TRBD1. The CDR3 is 12 amino acids. Germline loops: CDR1 SQVTM, CDR2 ANQGSEA. The V segment lost 5 bases and the J segment 5 bases; nucleotides outside the gene matches: 4. CDR3 bases: TGCAGCGTTAGGACAGGGCGGGAGACCCAGTACTTC. This codes for CSVRTGRETQYF.

CDR3 protein: CASSSGVANTEAFF. The CDR3 DNA reads as TGTGCCAGCTCATCGGGGGTTGCAAACACTGAAGCTTTCTTT. The genes are TRBV18 and TRBJ1-1, with D possibly matching TRBD1 (5 bases). The CDR3 is made up of 14 amino acids. CDR1 is KGHSH and CDR2 is LQKENI in the germline V gene. The V and J ends lost 5 bases and 2 bases respectively, with 12 bases between them.